These 30 T cell receptor beta chains were all obtained from the same sample, sequenced in a study of early T cells in non-severe SARS-CoV-2 infection. TCRdb re-analysed the 5' RACE reads in MiXCR, keeping a single row per CDR3 protein. The sample carries about 60,000 distinct CDR3 sequences, about 8.9% recorded once. The sequenced material came from whole blood. The receptors derive from an adult who was a healthcare worker with PCR-confirmed SARS-CoV-2 infection or an uninfected control (not recorded which).

This clonotype has at least ten counts. This chain uses TRBV4-1 with TRBJ2-7, with a weak D call TRBD2 (6 bases). V lost 1 base to trimming and J lost 4 bases, with 17 bases between them. The CDR3 contains 16 residues. Per the germline V gene, CDR1 is MGHRA and CDR2 is YSYEKL. CDR3 sequence (DNA): TGCGCCAGCAGCCAAGCCCCGCAGGGAGGAATGTACGAGCAGTACTTC. Translation: CASSQAPQGGMYEQYF.

This clonotype occurred a few times. The V call is TRBV15, the J call TRBJ2-3; D call uncertain. V lost 0 bases, J lost 1 base, and 11 bases lay in between. The CDR3 sequence is 16 residues long. Looked up from germline, CDR1 is LNHNV and CDR2 is YYDKDF (reference sequence). The CDR3 spells CATSRDWWGGTDTQYF. As DNA, the CDR3 is TGTGCCACCAGCAGAGATTGGTGGGGTGGCACAGATACGCAGTATTTT.

The chain is built from TRBV28 and TRBJ2-3; 8 bases fit TRBD2. Germline V lookup: CDR1 MDHEN, CDR2 SYDVKM. The CDR3 consists of 18 residues. V dropped 6 bases and J dropped 6; count of bases not matched to a gene: 20. The DNA of the CDR3 is TGTGCCAGCAGCCTACTAGCGGCACGCACCCGCGGAGTGGATACGCAGTATTTT. Its protein product is CASSLLAARTRGVDTQYF.

In this sample, this clonotype turned up many times. The genes are TRBV7-6 and TRBJ2-5; 9 nucleotides line up with TRBD2. The CDR3 totals 16 residues. Germline-derived CDR1 and CDR2 are SGHVS and FNYEAQ. Trimming at V came to 2 bases and at J to 5 bases, leaving 9 bases not matched to a gene. The CDR3 sequence: CASSLPLAGAGETQYF. The CDR3, as DNA: TGTGCCAGCAGCTTACCCTTAGCGGGAGCAGGCGAGACCCAGTACTTC.

A few counts support this clonotype. The CDR3 loop reads CASSTVSGDRVFFYEQYF. CDR3 nucleotides: TGTGCCAGCAGTACGGTCTCCGGGGACAGGGTTTTCTTCTACGAGCAGTACTTC. The chain couples TRBV27 to TRBJ2-7, with 9 bases identical to TRBD1. V shed 5 bases and J 3 bases; nucleotides not matched to a gene: 17. The CDR3 consists of 18 residues. CDR1 and CDR2 from the germline V gene are MNHEY and SMNVEV (reference sequence).

This clonotype appeared many times. The genes are TRBV7-9 and TRBJ2-7; 8 nucleotides line up with TRBD2. This CDR3 comprises 15 residues. Trimming cost V 6 bases and J 4 bases; bases outside gene matches: 11. Germline values: CDR1 SEHNR, CDR2 FQNEAQ (reference sequence). The CDR3 coding sequence is TGTGCCAGCAGAACCAGCGGGACTAGTGTGTACGAGCAGTACTTC. Its protein is CASRTSGTSVYEQYF.

This clonotype was observed a few times. The chain is built from TRBV7-2 and TRBJ1-1; D ambiguous. The CDR3 is 15 amino acids. The V end lost 5 bases, the J end lost 1 base, and 14 bases lay between the germline ends. CDR1 SGHTA and CDR2 FQGNSA come from the germline V gene. CDR3 region: CASSESLRQNTEAFF. For the CDR3, the DNA is TGTGCCAGCAGCGAATCCCTTAGACAGAACACTGAAGCTTTCTTT.

This clonotype was detected only a few times. J is TRBJ2-2 and V is TRBV6-2 or TRBV6-3, with no clear D. Germline V gives CDR1 MNHEY, CDR2 SVGEGT. The V end lost 2 bases, the J end lost 8 bases, and 12 bases lay between the germline ends. The CDR3 sequence is 14 residues long. Here the CDR3 reads CASSYRGVAGELFF. The CDR3, as DNA: TGTGCCAGCAGTTACCGTGGGGTGGCTGGGGAGCTGTTTTTT.

The chain links TRBV28 to TRBJ1-5; D not resolved. CDR1 is MDHEN, CDR2 SYDVKM, per germline. The CDR3 is 14 amino acids. Trimming removed 6 bases at V and 2 bases at J, with 11 bases between. CDR3 in amino acids: CASRGSWGNQPQHF. DNA for the CDR3: TGTGCCAGCAGAGGCAGTTGGGGCAATCAGCCCCAGCATTTT.

This clonotype was counted at least ten times. J is TRBJ1-2 and V is TRBV12-3 or TRBV12-4; D call uncertain. This CDR3 has 14 amino acids. V was pared by 1 base and J by 3 bases, with 9 bases between. The CDR3 spells CASSLGDKYYGYTF. The DNA of the CDR3 is TGTGCCAGCAGTTTAGGAGACAAGTACTATGGCTACACCTTC.

The V and J genes are TRBV13 and TRBJ2-7; 9 bases map to TRBD2. V lost 5 bases, J lost 4 bases, and 6 bases stayed unmatched. CDR1 PRHDT and CDR2 FYEKMQ come from the germline V gene (reference sequence). This CDR3 has 14 residues. CDR3 DNA: TGTGCCAGCAGCACCTTAGCGGGGGCTTACGAGCAGTACTTC. Residues: CASSTLAGAYEQYF.

V is TRBV6-5 and J is TRBJ2-5; D uncertain. V was trimmed by 2 bases and J by 2 bases, leaving 15 bases between them. From germline, CDR1 is MNHEY and CDR2 SVGAGI. The CDR3 extends over 16 amino acids. The CDR3 loop reads CASSYLDIWGQETQYF. The CDR3 coding sequence is TGTGCCAGCAGTTACCTCGATATTTGGGGTCAAGAGACCCAGTACTTC.

This clonotype was found many times. The rearrangement links TRBV5-4 to TRBJ2-1; D gene ambiguous. The CDR3 length is 13 residues. The ends were cut back, 0 bases at V and 5 bases at J, with 6 bases in the middle. Germline-derived CDR1 and CDR2 are SGHNT and YYREEE (reference sequence). The CDR3 here is CASSLVSNNEQFF. CDR3 DNA sequence: TGTGCCAGCAGCTTGGTATCCAACAATGAGCAGTTCTTC.

Ten or more counts support this clonotype. V gene TRBV18 combines with J gene TRBJ2-7; D is perhaps TRBD1 or TRBD2 (5 bases each). Germline V gives CDR1 KGHSH, CDR2 LQKENI. The germline V and J ends were trimmed by 5 bases and 1 base, with 15 bases remaining between them. This CDR3 region has 15 residues. The DNA of the CDR3 is TGTGCCAGCTCATCGGGCCTGGGGGATTCCTACGAGCAGTACTTC. It yields the protein CASSSGLGDSYEQYF.

This clonotype has more than one count but fewer than ten. J is TRBJ2-7 and V is TRBV20-1; D is unclear. The length of the CDR3 is 14 residues. The germline V and J ends were trimmed by 4 bases and 2 bases, with 15 bases remaining between them. The germline V gene has CDR1 DFQATT and CDR2 SNEGSKA (reference sequence). The CDR3 nucleotides are TGCAGTGCTATCCCCCCCTCTGCTACCTACGAGCAGTACTTC. This sequence encodes CSAIPPSATYEQYF.

This clonotype was seen a handful of times. This chain links TRBV4-1 with TRBJ1-4; 7 bases align to TRBD1. The CDR3 is made up of 17 amino acids. Per germline, CDR1 MGHRA and CDR2 YSYEKL. V lost 2 bases and J lost 3; bases outside the gene matches: 9. The CDR3 region has the DNA TGCGCCAGCAGCCAAATCTTTCCCGGGACAGCTAATGAAAAACTGTTTTTT. This encodes CASSQIFPGTANEKLFF.

This clonotype was detected many times. The CDR3 protein is CASSRTGGLYGYTF. The CDR3 DNA sequence: TGTGCCAGCAGCCGGACAGGGGGCCTCTATGGCTACACCTTC. The V call is TRBV7-9, the J call TRBJ1-2, with TRBD1 identical over 11 bases. The CDR3 is 14 residues long. V lost 5 bases to trimming and J lost 4 bases; unmatched junction nucleotides: 3. Germline V gene lookup returns CDR1 SEHNR and CDR2 FQNEAQ (reference sequence).

This clonotype was seen more than once but under ten times. The genes are TRBV28 and TRBJ2-3; 12 bases match TRBD2. This CDR3 contains 16 residues. V trimming: 6 bases; J trimming: 3 bases; junction bases outside the gene matches: 7. Germline V gives CDR1 MDHEN, CDR2 SYDVKM. The CDR3 nucleotides read TGTGCCAGCAGCCGCAGACTAGCGGGAGCGACAGATACGCAGTATTTT. Translation gives CASSRRLAGATDTQYF.

Only a few counts were recorded for this clonotype. The chain combines TRBV27 with TRBJ2-7; 8 bases are shared with TRBD2. The CDR3 is 13 amino acids. Germline V gene sequence: CDR1 MNHEY, CDR2 SMNVEV (reference sequence). V was clipped by 4 bases and J by 6 bases; unmatched bases: 5. The CDR3 bases are TGTGCCAGCAGTTACGGGAGGGGCGGCGAGCAGTACTTC. This gives the protein CASSYGRGGEQYF.

Notes on this clonotype: A single base separates this from a much larger clone, so it may be a read error. The chain carries TRBV20-1 and TRBJ1-1; no clear D. The CDR3 runs 14 residues. V was shortened by 4 bases and J by 1 base, with 13 bases between the two germline ends. Germline V gene data show CDR1 as DFQATT and CDR2 as SNEGSKA (reference sequence). CDR3 region: CSAMRLTRNTEAFF. CDR3 bases: TGCAGTGCTATGCGGCTGACAAGGAACACTGAAGCTTTCTTT.

This clonotype was picked up a small number of times. The chain employs TRBV7-2 and TRBJ2-2; 8 nucleotides agree with TRBD2. Unmatched junction bases numbered 2, after V lost 1 base and J lost 4 bases. The CDR3 consists of 15 residues. Germline assignment: CDR1 SGHTA and CDR2 FQGNSA. CDR3 in amino acids: CASSLGGGRTGELFF. CDR3 bases: TGTGCCAGCAGCTTAGGCGGGGGGCGCACCGGGGAGCTGTTTTTT.

This clonotype occurred a few times. The genes are TRBV29-1 and TRBJ2-2; D perhaps matches TRBD2 (6 bases). Germline V lookup: CDR1 SQVTM, CDR2 ANQGSEA. The V gene lost 4 bases and the J gene lost 6 bases, with 15 bases spanning the gap. This CDR3 is built from 14 residues. CDR3 nucleotides: TGCAGCGTTGGCCCGGGACTTACCCCCGGGGAGCTGTTTTTT. Its translation: CSVGPGLTPGELFF.

CDR3 sequence reads: CSVREFPYEQYF. The CDR3 region has the DNA TGCAGCGTTAGAGAATTCCCCTACGAGCAGTACTTC. The V and J genes are TRBV29-1 and TRBJ2-7; no firm D call. This CDR3 is built from 12 residues. V dropped 5 bases and J dropped 2 bases, with 10 bases sitting between them. Germline CDR1 and CDR2: SQVTM and ANQGSEA.

The rearrangement joins TRBV11-2 to TRBJ2-5; possible D gene TRBD2, 7 bases. There are 23 residues in the CDR3. V lost 2 bases and J lost 5, with 39 bases in between. Looked up from germline, CDR1 is SGHAT and CDR2 is FQNNGV. CDR3 nucleotide sequence: TGTGCCAGCAGCTTATCCGTCCCCGCAAGCATAAAGACTAGCCGCTCTCAGGGGGAGACCCAGTACTTC. Its protein is CASSLSVPASIKTSRSQGETQYF.

This chain links TRBV7-9 with TRBJ2-1; 13 nucleotides agree with TRBD2. The CDR3 consists of 15 residues. Losses at the gene ends were 5 bases for V and 8 bases for J; bases not matched to a gene: 6. Germline lookup yields CDR1 SEHNR and CDR2 FQNEAQ (reference sequence). CDR3 sequence: CASSPRGLAGDEQFF. The CDR3 DNA reads as TGTGCCAGCAGCCCTAGAGGACTAGCGGGAGATGAGCAGTTCTTC.

The chain recombines TRBV11-2 with TRBJ2-1; TRBD1 is a possible D gene (6 bases). Per the germline V gene, CDR1 is SGHAT and CDR2 is FQNNGV. The CDR3 runs to 16 residues. Trimming removed 0 bases at V and 5 bases at J, with 14 bases between. Written as DNA, the CDR3 is TGTGCCAGCAGCTTAGAGACCGGGACAAGCAACAATGAGCAGTTCTTC. The encoded protein is CASSLETGTSNNEQFF.

This clonotype was recorded a few times. The chain joins TRBV4-3 to TRBJ2-7; TRBD2 aligns across 8 bases. Germline CDR1 reads LGHNA; CDR2 reads YSLEER. Trimming at V came to 0 bases and at J to 4 bases, leaving 5 bases not matched to a gene. The CDR3 consists of 15 residues. CDR3 residues: CASSQDSGTSYEQYF. The CDR3 nucleotides are TGCGCCAGCAGCCAAGATAGCGGGACTAGTTACGAGCAGTACTTC.

This clonotype appeared many times. The V and J genes are TRBV5-4 and TRBJ1-5; D may be TRBD1 (5 bases). V lost 4 bases and J 1 base, leaving 12 bases between the germline ends. Germline V gives CDR1 SGHNT, CDR2 YYREEE (reference sequence). The CDR3 runs 15 residues. This CDR3 is CASSAGTESNQPQHF. For the CDR3, the DNA is TGTGCCAGCAGCGCAGGGACGGAAAGCAATCAGCCCCAGCATTTT.

CDR3 amino acids: CASSDPYRGRTGELFF. The CDR3, as DNA: TGTGCCAGCAGCGACCCTTACAGGGGGCGAACCGGGGAGCTGTTTTTT. This chain joins TRBV28 and TRBJ2-2; TRBD1 matches at 9 bases. CDR3 length: 16 amino acids. Trimming at V came to 6 bases and at J to 5 bases, leaving 10 bases not matched to a gene. CDR1 is MDHEN and CDR2 is SYDVKM in the germline V gene.

The chain joins TRBV7-2 to TRBJ2-5; D not certain. From germline, CDR1 is SGHTA and CDR2 FQGNSA. The CDR3 consists of 13 residues. V lost 1 base, J lost 4 bases, and 7 bases lay in between. The CDR3 reads CASSLVGRETQYF. The CDR3 DNA reads TGTGCCAGCAGCTTAGTGGGCCGAGAGACCCAGTACTTC.